This entry lists 21 T cell receptor beta chains sequenced from one sample in a study. One entry per CDR3 protein, called by TCRdb with MiXCR from the 5' RACE reads. The data contain approximately 21,000 distinct CDR3 sequences, 30% of them singletons. Sample: tumor-infiltrating naive CD4+ T cells sorted from the breast tumor. Subset here: naive CD4+ T cells, CD4+CD45RA+CD25-. The receptors were sampled from a female donor with breast cancer.

This clonotype is categorized as medium-sized (0.01 to 0.1%). The chain joins TRBV7-3 to TRBJ2-3; 8 nucleotides line up with TRBD1. Germline lookup yields CDR1 SGHTA and CDR2 FQGTGA. This CDR3 is built from 15 residues. The V and J ends lost 1 base and 4 bases, in that order; junction bases with no gene match: 4. CDR3 in amino acids: CASSLRPGGPDTQYF. The CDR3 DNA reads as TGTGCCAGCAGCTTAAGGCCAGGGGGCCCAGATACGCAGTATTTT. Full variable domain (rest looked up from reference TRBV7-3 and TRBJ2-3): GAGVSQTPSNKVTEKGKYVELRCDPISGHTALYWYRQSLGQGPEFLIYFQGTGAADDSGLPNDRFFAVRPEGSVSTLKIQRTERGDSAVYLCASSLRPGGPDTQYFGPGTRLTVL.

The gene calls are TRBV24-1 and TRBJ2-7, with D perhaps matching TRBD1 (6 bases). Deletions cut 4 bases from V and 1 base from J, with 10 bases between. This CDR3 is 14 amino acids long. Germline values: CDR1 KGHDR, CDR2 SFDVKD. In DNA form, the CDR3 reads TGTGCCACCAGTGACAACGGACAGTCCTACGAGCAGTACTTC. Amino acids: CATSDNGQSYEQYF.

The genes are TRBV4-2 and TRBJ1-5; unclear D gene. Trimming stripped 0 bases from V and 0 bases from J, with 9 bases between. The CDR3 has 16 amino acids. Germline CDR1 reads LGHNA; CDR2 reads YNFKEQ. The CDR3 sequence: CASSQDRSYSNQPQHF. The CDR3 DNA reads as TGTGCCAGCAGCCAAGATCGGAGTTATAGCAATCAGCCCCAGCATTTT.

This clonotype is medium-sized in the sample. The chain carries TRBV20-1 and TRBJ2-1; TRBD2 matches 11 bases. With 3 bases clipped from V and 7 bases from J, the junction kept 14 bases outside the gene matches. The CDR3 is 17 amino acids. The V gene's germline CDR1 is DFQATT and CDR2 SNEGSKA (reference sequence). CDR3 sequence reads: CSARGLSGRALGNEQFF. The CDR3 coding sequence is TGCAGTGCTAGGGGTCTTAGCGGGAGGGCTCTGGGTAATGAGCAGTTCTTC.

The genes are TRBV6-1 and TRBJ2-5; a weak D match, TRBD1 (6 bases). Germline values: CDR1 MNHNS, CDR2 SASEGT. Between the trimmed V and J ends, which lost 1 base and 7 bases, there was a span of 10 bases. The CDR3 consists of 13 residues. DNA for the CDR3: TGTGCCAGCAGTGAAGACAGGGCCAGGACCCAGTACTTC. It specifies CASSEDRARTQYF.

This clonotype is classed as medium-sized. The chain joins TRBV5-1 to TRBJ1-1, with D maybe TRBD1 (6 bases). Germline CDR1 and CDR2: SGHRS and YFSETQ. The CDR3 covers 15 residues. V dropped 3 bases and J dropped 1 base, with 13 bases sitting between them. CDR3: CASSYGTNSNTEAFF. In DNA, the CDR3 is TGCGCCAGCAGCTACGGGACAAACTCGAACACTGAAGCTTTCTTT.

This clonotype came up many times. The chain uses TRBV11-3 and TRBJ2-7; 7 bases map to TRBD1. Germline V lookup: CDR1 SGHNT, CDR2 YENEEA. The CDR3 is 13 amino acids. V lost 0 bases and J lost 6; bases outside the gene matches: 2. The CDR3 region has the DNA TGTGCCAGCAGCTTAGACCGACAGGGCGAGCAGTACTTC. Its protein product is CASSLDRQGEQYF. Filled out from reference TRBV11-3 and TRBJ2-7, the complete variable domain reads EAGVVQSPRYKIIEKKQPVAFWCNPISGHNTLYWYLQNLGQGPELLIRYENEEAVDDSQLPKDRFSAERLKGVDSTLKIQPAELGDSAVYLCASSLDRQGEQYFGPGTRLTVT.

The chain links TRBV29-1 to TRBJ1-2; no firm D call. CDR3 size: 13 residues. Trimming shortened V by 7 bases and J by 8 bases, and 20 bases separated the two germline ends. Germline lookup yields CDR1 SQVTM and CDR2 ANQGSEA. The CDR3 loop reads CSDDLRDAKGYTF. The CDR3 DNA follows: TGCAGCGACGACCTCCGAGACGCAAAGGGCTACACCTTC.

This clonotype was counted once. Compared with germline, one end of the junction differs, possibly owing to a read error. The rearrangement links TRBV6-6 to TRBJ2-7; unclear D gene. Germline V gene sequence: CDR1 MNHNY, CDR2 SVGAGI (reference sequence). The CDR3 is 12 amino acids. The CDR3 bases are TGTGCCAGCAGTTACCATTTGGAAGAGCAGTATTTC. Protein product: CASSYHLEEQYF.

There are many counts of this clonotype. The chain couples TRBV12-3 or TRBV12-4 to TRBJ1-1; 7 bases line up with TRBD1. Losses at the gene ends were 6 bases for V and 5 bases for J; bases not matched to a gene: 3. The CDR3 spans 12 residues. The CDR3 region has the DNA TGTGCCAGCAGAACAGGGGTTACTGAAGCTTTCTTT. Translated, it gives CASRTGVTEAFF.

The chain recombines TRBV20-1 with TRBJ1-5, with D uncertain. CDR3 size: 14 residues. The V gene's germline CDR1 is DFQATT and CDR2 SNEGSKA (reference sequence). With 5 bases removed from V and 11 bases from J, the gap between germline ends came to 22 bases. The CDR3 nucleotides are TGCAGTGCTTTAGGAGACCGGAGGTATGAGGCCCAGCATTTT. Amino acids: CSALGDRRYEAQHF.

This clonotype was counted at least ten times. In DNA form, the CDR3 reads TGCAGCGTTGAAGATGCGGAGGAAAACTATGGCTACACCTTC. Protein: CSVEDAEENYGYTF. The chain uses TRBV29-1 and TRBJ1-2; D gene unclear. Germline V lookup: CDR1 SQVTM, CDR2 ANQGSEA. Trimming took off 0 bases at V and 2 bases at J, with 10 bases between the two ends. The CDR3 is 14 residues long.

The V call is TRBV5-1, the J call TRBJ2-7; the D gene is possibly TRBD2 (6 bases). This CDR3 is built from 16 residues. V was shortened by 1 base and J by 2 bases, with 16 bases between the two germline ends. Per the germline V gene, CDR1 is SGHRS and CDR2 is YFSETQ. The CDR3 loop is CASSLNLASATYEQYF. The CDR3 nucleotides are TGCGCCAGCAGCTTGAATCTTGCTAGCGCAACCTACGAGCAGTACTTC.

This clonotype was seen ten or more times. This chain uses TRBV15 with TRBJ2-1, with no clear D. CDR1 is LNHNV, CDR2 YYDKDF, per germline (reference sequence). The ends were cut back, 0 bases at V and 7 bases at J, with 22 bases in the middle. The CDR3 is 18 residues long. The CDR3 region has the DNA TGTGCCACCAGCAGAGATCGGGCACCCGCGTCGGTTAGGAATGAGCAGTTCTTC. Amino acids: CATSRDRAPASVRNEQFF.

In regard to this clonotype: Relative to the germline gene, one junction end is altered; a read error may explain this. This chain links TRBV12-3 or TRBV12-4 with TRBJ1-5; unclear D gene. This CDR3 contains 15 residues. CDR3 nucleotides: TGCGCCAGCAGTTTCGCCGGACGGGGCAATCAGCCCCAGCATTTT. Its translation is CASSFAGRGNQPQHF.

This clonotype is deemed medium-sized. The rearrangement links TRBV7-6 to TRBJ2-7; 7 bases are a match to TRBD1. J lost 3 bases, V lost 1 base, and 3 bases had no gene match. Germline V gene lookup returns CDR1 SGHVS and CDR2 FNYEAQ. There are 14 residues in the CDR3. The CDR3: CASSLDPGGYEQYF. The DNA for the CDR3 is TGTGCCAGCAGCTTAGATCCAGGGGGCTACGAGCAGTACTTC.

The sample holds a few counts of this clonotype. The CDR3 bases are TGCAGTGCTAGAGATTGGTCAAGCGGGAAGGCTTCGAGGAGGGATGAGCAGTTCTTC. Protein product: CSARDWSSGKASRRDEQFF. The V call is TRBV20-1, the J call TRBJ2-1; 7 bases match TRBD2. Losses at the gene ends were 0 bases for V and 8 bases for J; bases not matched to a gene: 22. This CDR3 has 19 residues. Germline CDR1 and CDR2: DFQATT and SNEGSKA (reference sequence).

This clonotype appeared many times. The CDR3 spells CASSLDLGNTIYF. The DNA for the CDR3 is TGCGCCAGCAGCTTGGATTTGGGAAACACCATATATTTT. J is TRBJ1-3 and V is TRBV5-1; no definite D call. V lost 0 bases and J 4 bases, leaving 5 bases between the germline ends. Germline-derived CDR1 and CDR2 are SGHRS and YFSETQ. The CDR3 contains 13 residues.

Note on this clonotype: Possible read error: a much larger clone is one base away. The V and J genes are TRBV5-1 and TRBJ2-1; D remains unclear. Trimming left V 7 bases short and J 4 bases short, with 21 bases between. This CDR3 region has 16 residues. CDR1 is SGHRS, CDR2 YFSETQ, per germline. CDR3 residues: CASGPNPRLGYNEQFF. In DNA, the CDR3 is TGCGCCAGCGGCCCCAACCCTAGGCTGGGTTACAATGAGCAGTTCTTC.

A note on this clonotype: The conserved phenylalanine or tryptophan is not found at the CDR3 terminus, so this likely reflects a read error. The rearrangement uses TRBV20-1 and TRBJ1-2; D gene uncertain. The CDR3 is 14 amino acids. The germline gives CDR1 DFQATT, CDR2 SNEGSKA (reference sequence). V dropped 0 bases and J dropped 4 bases, with 12 bases sitting between them. The CDR3 spells CSARETSGIYGYTL. The CDR3 DNA reads TGCAGTGCTAGAGAGACTAGCGGGATCTATGGCTACACCCTC.

In its sample, this clonotype was seen a few times. This chain uses TRBV30 with TRBJ2-1; 10 bases are shared with TRBD2. With 1 base clipped from V and 7 bases from J, the junction kept 10 bases outside the gene matches. The CDR3 runs 16 residues. Looked up from germline, CDR1 is GTSNPN and CDR2 is SVGIG (reference sequence). CDR3 sequence (DNA): TGTGCCTGGAGTGCTTTGGGACTAGCGAATGGTAATGAGCAGTTCTTC. Translation gives CAWSALGLANGNEQFF.